The entry below describes one TCR beta chain. No antigen is known for it. The data were produced by immunoSEQ multiplex PCR, yet TCRdb's version contains in-frame clones alone and is incomplete. The top ten clones hold approximately 14% of a sample with roughly 63,000 clones, around 52% of them seen once. The data stem from a study of cytotoxic CD8 clonotypes in ibrutinib-treated CLL. General study points: Patients showed higher baseline clonality than age-matched healthy donors, and it tracked circulating CD8+ T-cell counts.

From germline, CDR1 is SGHRS and CDR2 YFSETQ. This CDR3 contains 17 residues. The V end lost 0 bases, the J end lost 7 bases, and 17 bases lay between the germline ends. This chain connects TRBV5-1 to TRBJ1-6; D may be TRBD1 (5 bases). This clonotype originated in a human donor with chronic lymphocytic leukemia. The material was PBMCs, obtained after 12 months of ibrutinib treatment. The CDR3 region has the DNA TGCGCCAGCAGCTTGGCCGGAGAGGGGACTGGGAATTCACCCCTCCACTTT. It codes for CASSLAGEGTGNSPLHF.